This T cell receptor (beta chain) came from a study of cytomegalovirus exposure and HLA in healthy donors. V shed 3 bases and J 6 bases; nucleotides not matched to a gene: 13. The CDR3 consists of 17 residues. Germline CDR1 reads SGHNT; CDR2 reads YENEEA. In the case of this clone: Its antigen remains unidentified.

60 Vbeta and 13 Jbeta primers were used in PCR. TCRdb keeps only in-frame clones here, not all; method: immunoSEQ multiplex PCR. This sample carries 150,000 or so clones, over 75% of them seen once, and the ten largest clones take 5.5% to 6.5%. In nominal health when sampled, donors likely had unrecorded immune exposures nonetheless. Notes on the study in general: Cytomegalovirus status was reportedly diagnosed by the classifier with high specificity and sensitivity. Earlier results showed most TCR beta V segments being productive about 87% or about 30% of the time.

Input material: PBMCs. The rearrangement links TRBV11-3 to TRBJ2-1; 8 positions match TRBD2. The receptor was isolated from a woman between 35 and 50 years old in good health and CMV-seropositive. The CDR3 nucleotides read TGTGCCAGCAGCTTCCAATCGGGAGCGGGAGTTATCAATGAGCAGTTCTTC. Amino acids: CASSFQSGAGVINEQFF.